Following are 4 T cell receptor beta chains from one sample sequenced in a study of blood T cells in healthy people across ages. The authors ran a second PCR of 7 to 11 cycles using a sample-barcoded 5' primer and a J-beta primer mix. MiXCR was run by TCRdb on the 5' RACE reads, yielding one entry per CDR3 protein. The repertoire includes about 650,000 distinct CDR3 sequences, roughly 32% of them detected once, and roughly 15% sits in the top ten. The sequenced material came from blood. The receptors were sampled from a woman of 80 years or more in good health.

This clonotype was picked up a small number of times. The chain recombines TRBV28 with TRBJ1-2; D gene unclear. V dropped 2 bases and J dropped 8 bases, with 18 bases sitting between them. Germline V lookup: CDR1 MDHEN, CDR2 SYDVKM. This CDR3 contains 15 residues. The CDR3 is CASSLTRTTIGGYTF. CDR3 sequence (DNA): TGTGCCAGCAGTTTAACCCGAACGACCATCGGGGGCTACACCTTC.

This chain uses TRBV2 with TRBJ2-7; D remains unclear. Trimming took off 5 bases at V and 3 bases at J, with 20 bases between the two ends. Per germline, CDR1 SNHLY and CDR2 FYNNEI. CDR3 length equals 16 residues. CDR3 sequence reads: CASSYFDRPVDYEQYF. CDR3 nucleotides: TGTGCCAGCAGTTATTTCGACCGCCCGGTCGACTACGAGCAGTACTTC.

This clonotype was recorded at least ten times. CDR3 DNA sequence: TGCAGTGCTACAGGGGGCTCCGATGAGCAGTTCTTC. Amino acid sequence: CSATGGSDEQFF. The chain combines TRBV20-1 with TRBJ2-1; 8 positions match TRBD1. The CDR3 consists of 12 residues. V was pared by 4 bases and J by 8 bases, with 4 bases of the junction left unmatched. Germline V lookup: CDR1 DFQATT, CDR2 SNEGSKA (reference sequence).

As regards this clonotype: At one end, the junction sequence differs from germline, possibly due to a read error. The V and J genes are TRBV7-3 and TRBJ1-1; D ambiguous. The CDR3 spans 13 residues. Germline CDR1 is SGHTA and CDR2 is FQGTGA. As DNA, the CDR3 is TGCGCCAGCAGCTTATTCCCGAGCACTGAAGCTTTCTTT. Translation gives CASSLFPSTEAFF.